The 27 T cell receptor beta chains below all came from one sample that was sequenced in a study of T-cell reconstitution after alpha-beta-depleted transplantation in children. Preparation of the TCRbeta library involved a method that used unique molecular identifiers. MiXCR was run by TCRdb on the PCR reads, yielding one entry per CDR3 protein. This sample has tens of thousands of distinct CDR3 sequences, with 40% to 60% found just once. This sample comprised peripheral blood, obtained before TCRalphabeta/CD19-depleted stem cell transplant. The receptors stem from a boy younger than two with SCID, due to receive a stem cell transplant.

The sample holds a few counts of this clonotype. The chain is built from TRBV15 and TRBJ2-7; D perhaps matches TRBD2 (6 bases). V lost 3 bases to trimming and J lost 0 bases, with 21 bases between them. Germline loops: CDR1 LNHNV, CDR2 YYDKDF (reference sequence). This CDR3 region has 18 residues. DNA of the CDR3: TGTGCCACCAGCAGTTCAACAACCGGGACTCCGAGCTCCTACGAGCAGTACTTC. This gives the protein CATSSSTTGTPSSYEQYF.

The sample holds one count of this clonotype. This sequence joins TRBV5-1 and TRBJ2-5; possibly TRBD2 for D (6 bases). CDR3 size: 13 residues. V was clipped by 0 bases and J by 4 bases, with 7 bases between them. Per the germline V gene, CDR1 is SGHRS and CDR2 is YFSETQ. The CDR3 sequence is CASSLVEGETQYF. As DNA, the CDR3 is TGCGCCAGCAGCTTGGTGGAGGGAGAGACCCAGTACTTC.

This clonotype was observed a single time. For the CDR3, the DNA is TGTGCCAGCAGTTACGCCCCAGGGGGTGTCTATCAGCCCCAGCATTTT. This codes for CASSYAPGGVYQPQHF. The rearrangement uses TRBV6-5 and TRBJ1-5; 7 positions match TRBD1. The junction had 9 bases not matched to a gene; V was cut back by 2 bases and J by 5 bases. This CDR3 contains 16 residues. Germline V gene sequence: CDR1 MNHEY, CDR2 SVGAGI.

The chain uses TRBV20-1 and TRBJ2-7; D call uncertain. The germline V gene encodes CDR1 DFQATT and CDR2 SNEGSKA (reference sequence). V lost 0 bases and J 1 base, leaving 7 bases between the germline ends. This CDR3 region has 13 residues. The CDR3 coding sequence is TGCAGTGCTAGAGAACCGGAATCCTACGAGCAGTACTTC. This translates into CSAREPESYEQYF.

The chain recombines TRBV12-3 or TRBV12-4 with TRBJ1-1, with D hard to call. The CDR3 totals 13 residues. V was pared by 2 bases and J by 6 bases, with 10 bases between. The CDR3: CASSLYLNAEAFF. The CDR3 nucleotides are TGTGCCAGCAGTTTATACCTAAATGCTGAAGCTTTCTTT.

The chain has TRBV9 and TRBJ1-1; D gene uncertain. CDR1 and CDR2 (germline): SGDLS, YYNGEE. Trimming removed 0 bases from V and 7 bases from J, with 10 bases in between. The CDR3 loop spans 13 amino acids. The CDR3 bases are TGTGCCAGCAGCGTAGCGGGCCAGAGTGAAGCTTTCTTT. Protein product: CASSVAGQSEAFF.

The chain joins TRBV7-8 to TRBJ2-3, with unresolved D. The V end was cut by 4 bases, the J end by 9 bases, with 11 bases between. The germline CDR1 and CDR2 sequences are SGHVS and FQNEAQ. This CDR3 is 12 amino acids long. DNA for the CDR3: TGTGCCAGCAGCTCCTACACCGAGACGCAGTATTTT. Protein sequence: CASSSYTETQYF.

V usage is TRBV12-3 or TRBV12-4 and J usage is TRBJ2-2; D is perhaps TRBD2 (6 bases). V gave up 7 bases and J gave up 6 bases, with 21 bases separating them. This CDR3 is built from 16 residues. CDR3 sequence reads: CASTTGLDRGAGELFF. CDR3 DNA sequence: TGTGCCAGCACGACGGGACTTGATAGGGGCGCCGGGGAGCTGTTTTTT.

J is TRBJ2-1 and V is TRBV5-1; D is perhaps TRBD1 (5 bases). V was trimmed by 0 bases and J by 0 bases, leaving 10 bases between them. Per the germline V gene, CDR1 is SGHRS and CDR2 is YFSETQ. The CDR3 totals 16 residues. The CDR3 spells CASSLDRSGSYNEQFF. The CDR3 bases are TGCGCCAGCAGCTTGGACAGGTCCGGCTCCTACAATGAGCAGTTCTTC. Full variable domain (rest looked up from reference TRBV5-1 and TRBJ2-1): KAGVTQTPRYLIKTRGQQVTLSCSPISGHRSVSWYQQTPGQGLQFLFEYFSETQRNKGNFPGRFSGRQFSNSRSEMNVSTLELGDSALYLCASSLDRSGSYNEQFFGPGTRLTVL.

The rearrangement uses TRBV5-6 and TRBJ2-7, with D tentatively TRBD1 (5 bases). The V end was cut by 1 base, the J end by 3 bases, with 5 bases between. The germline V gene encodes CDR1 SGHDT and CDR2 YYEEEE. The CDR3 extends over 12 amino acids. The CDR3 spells CASSLQGYEQYF. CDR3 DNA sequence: TGTGCCAGCAGCTTGCAGGGCTACGAGCAGTACTTC.

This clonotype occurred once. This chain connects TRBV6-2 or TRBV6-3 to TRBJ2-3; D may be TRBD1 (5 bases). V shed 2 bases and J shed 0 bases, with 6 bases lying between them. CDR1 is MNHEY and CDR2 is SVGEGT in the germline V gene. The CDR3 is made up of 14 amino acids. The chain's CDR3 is CASSYGASTDTQYF. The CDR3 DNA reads TGTGCCAGCAGTTACGGGGCAAGCACAGATACGCAGTATTTT.

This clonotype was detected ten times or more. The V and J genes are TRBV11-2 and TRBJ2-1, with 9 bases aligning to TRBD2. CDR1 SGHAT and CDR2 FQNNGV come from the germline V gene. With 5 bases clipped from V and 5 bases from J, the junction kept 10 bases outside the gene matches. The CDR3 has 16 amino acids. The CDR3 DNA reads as TGTGCCAGCAGCCCCTCGACTAGCGGCTTACACAATGAGCAGTTCTTC. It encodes CASSPSTSGLHNEQFF.

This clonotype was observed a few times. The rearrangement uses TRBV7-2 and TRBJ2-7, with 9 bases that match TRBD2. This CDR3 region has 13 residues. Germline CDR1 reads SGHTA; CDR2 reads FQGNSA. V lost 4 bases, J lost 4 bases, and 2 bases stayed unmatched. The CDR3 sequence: CASSSGLAYEQYF. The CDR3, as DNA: TGTGCCAGCAGCTCGGGACTAGCTTACGAGCAGTACTTC.

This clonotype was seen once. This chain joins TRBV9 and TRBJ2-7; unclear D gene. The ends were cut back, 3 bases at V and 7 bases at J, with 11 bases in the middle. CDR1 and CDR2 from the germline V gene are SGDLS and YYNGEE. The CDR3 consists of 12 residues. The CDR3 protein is CASSGPGLEQYF. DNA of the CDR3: TGTGCCAGCAGCGGCCCGGGCCTAGAGCAGTACTTC.

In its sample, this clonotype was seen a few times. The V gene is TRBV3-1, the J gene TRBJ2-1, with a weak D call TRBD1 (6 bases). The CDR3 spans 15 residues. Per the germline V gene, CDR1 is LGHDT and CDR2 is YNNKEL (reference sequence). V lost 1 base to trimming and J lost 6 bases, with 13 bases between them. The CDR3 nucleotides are TGTGCCAGCAGCCAAGGCCCCAGGGGATCCAATGAGCAGTTCTTC. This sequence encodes CASSQGPRGSNEQFF.

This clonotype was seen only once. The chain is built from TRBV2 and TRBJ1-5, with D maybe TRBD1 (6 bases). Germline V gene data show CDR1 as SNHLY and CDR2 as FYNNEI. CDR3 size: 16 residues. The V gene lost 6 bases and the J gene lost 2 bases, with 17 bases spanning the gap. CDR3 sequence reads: CASSADQGGRNQPQHF. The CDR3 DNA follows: TGTGCCAGCAGCGCTGACCAAGGGGGGCGCAATCAGCCCCAGCATTTT. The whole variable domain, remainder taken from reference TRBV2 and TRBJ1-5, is EPEVTQTPSHQVTQMGQEVILRCVPISNHLYFYWYRQILGQKVEFLVSFYNNEISEKSEIFDDQFSVERPDGSNFTLKIRSTKLEDSAMYFCASSADQGGRNQPQHFGDGTRLSIL.

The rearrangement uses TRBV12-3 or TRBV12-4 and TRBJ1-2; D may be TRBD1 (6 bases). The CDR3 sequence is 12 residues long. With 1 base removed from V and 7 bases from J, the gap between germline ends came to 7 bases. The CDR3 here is CASSLEGGGYTF. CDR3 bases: TGTGCCAGCAGTTTAGAAGGGGGTGGCTACACCTTC.

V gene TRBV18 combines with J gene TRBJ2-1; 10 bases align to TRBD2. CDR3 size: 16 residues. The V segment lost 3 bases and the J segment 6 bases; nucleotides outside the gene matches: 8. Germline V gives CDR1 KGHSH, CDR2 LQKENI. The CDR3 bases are TGTGCCAGCTCACCTCAGAGCGGGGGGGCCGGCAATGAGCAGTTCTTC. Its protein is CASSPQSGGAGNEQFF.

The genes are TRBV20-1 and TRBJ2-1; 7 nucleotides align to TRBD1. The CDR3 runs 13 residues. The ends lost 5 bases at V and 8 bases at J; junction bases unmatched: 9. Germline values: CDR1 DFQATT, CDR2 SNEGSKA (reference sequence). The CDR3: CSARQGNWDEQFF. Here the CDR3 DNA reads TGCAGTGCTCGACAGGGTAATTGGGATGAGCAGTTCTTC.

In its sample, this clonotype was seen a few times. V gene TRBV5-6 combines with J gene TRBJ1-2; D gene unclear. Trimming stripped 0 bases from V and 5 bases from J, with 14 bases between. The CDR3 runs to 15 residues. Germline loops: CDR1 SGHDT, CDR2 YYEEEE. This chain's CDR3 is CASSLDSNRVYGYTF. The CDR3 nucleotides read TGTGCCAGCAGCTTGGACAGTAACCGCGTGTATGGCTACACCTTC.

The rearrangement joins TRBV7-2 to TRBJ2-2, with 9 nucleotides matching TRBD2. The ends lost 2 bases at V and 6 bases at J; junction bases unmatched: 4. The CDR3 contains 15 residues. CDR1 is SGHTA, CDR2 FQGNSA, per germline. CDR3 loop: CASSLRRGGSGELFF. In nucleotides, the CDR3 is TGTGCCAGCAGCTTACGGCGGGGGGGCTCCGGGGAGCTGTTTTTT.

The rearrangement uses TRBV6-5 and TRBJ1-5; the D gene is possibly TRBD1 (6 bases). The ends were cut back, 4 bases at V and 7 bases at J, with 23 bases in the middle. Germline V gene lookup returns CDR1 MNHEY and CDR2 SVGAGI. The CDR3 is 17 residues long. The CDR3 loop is CASSSQPFTRGGQPQHF. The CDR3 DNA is TGTGCCAGCAGTTCACAACCGTTCACCAGGGGTGGCCAGCCCCAGCATTTT.

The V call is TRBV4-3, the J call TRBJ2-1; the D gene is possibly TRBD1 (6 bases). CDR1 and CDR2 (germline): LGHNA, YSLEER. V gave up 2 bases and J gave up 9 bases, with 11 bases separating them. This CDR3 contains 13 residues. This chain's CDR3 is CASSQSQGFEQFF. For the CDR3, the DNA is TGCGCCAGCAGCCAATCCCAGGGGTTTGAGCAGTTCTTC.

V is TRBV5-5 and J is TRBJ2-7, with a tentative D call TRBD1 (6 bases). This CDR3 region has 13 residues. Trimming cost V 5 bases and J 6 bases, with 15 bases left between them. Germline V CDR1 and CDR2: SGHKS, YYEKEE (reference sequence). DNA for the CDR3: TGTGCCAGCAGTAGGACGACAGGCGTCGAGCAGTACTTC. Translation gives CASSRTTGVEQYF.

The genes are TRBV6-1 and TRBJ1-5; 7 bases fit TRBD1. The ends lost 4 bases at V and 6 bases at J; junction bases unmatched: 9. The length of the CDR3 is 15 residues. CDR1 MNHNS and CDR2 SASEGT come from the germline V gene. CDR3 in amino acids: CASSAQGHFSQPQHF. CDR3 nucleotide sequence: TGTGCCAGCAGTGCACAGGGGCATTTTAGTCAGCCCCAGCATTTT.

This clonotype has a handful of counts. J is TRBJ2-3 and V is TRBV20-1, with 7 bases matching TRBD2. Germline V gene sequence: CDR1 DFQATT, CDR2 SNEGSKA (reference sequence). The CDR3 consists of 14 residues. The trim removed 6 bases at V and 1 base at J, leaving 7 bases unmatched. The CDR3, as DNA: TGCAGTGCCTTGACTAGCAAGGGCACAGATACGCAGTATTTT. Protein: CSALTSKGTDTQYF.

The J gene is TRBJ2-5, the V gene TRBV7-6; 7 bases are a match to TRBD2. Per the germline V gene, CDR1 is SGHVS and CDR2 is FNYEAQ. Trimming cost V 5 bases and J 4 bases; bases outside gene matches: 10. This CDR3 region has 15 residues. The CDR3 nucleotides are TGTGCCAGCAGCCCCCTGGGGGGGAGGGGAGAGACCCAGTACTTC. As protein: CASSPLGGRGETQYF.